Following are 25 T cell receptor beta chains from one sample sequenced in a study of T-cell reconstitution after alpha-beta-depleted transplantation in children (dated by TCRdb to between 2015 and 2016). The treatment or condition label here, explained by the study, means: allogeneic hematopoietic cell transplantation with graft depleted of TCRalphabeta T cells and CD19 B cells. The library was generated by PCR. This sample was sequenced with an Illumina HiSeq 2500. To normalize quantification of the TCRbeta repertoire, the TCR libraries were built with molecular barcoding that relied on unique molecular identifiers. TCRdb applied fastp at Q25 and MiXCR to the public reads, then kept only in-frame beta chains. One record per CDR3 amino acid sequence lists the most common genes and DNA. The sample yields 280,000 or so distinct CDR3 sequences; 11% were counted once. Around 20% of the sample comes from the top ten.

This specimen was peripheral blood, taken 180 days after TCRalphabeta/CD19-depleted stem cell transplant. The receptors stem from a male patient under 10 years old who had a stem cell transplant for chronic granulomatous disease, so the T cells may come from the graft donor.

The CDR3, as DNA: TGCGCCAGCAGCTGGAGAAAGAACACCGGGGAGCTGTTTTTT. Its translation is CASSWRKNTGELFF. The chain carries TRBV5-1 and TRBJ2-2, with D uncertain. Between the trimmed V and J ends, which lost 3 bases and 1 base, there was a span of 7 bases. The CDR3 is 14 residues long. Germline CDR1 is SGHRS and CDR2 is YFSETQ.

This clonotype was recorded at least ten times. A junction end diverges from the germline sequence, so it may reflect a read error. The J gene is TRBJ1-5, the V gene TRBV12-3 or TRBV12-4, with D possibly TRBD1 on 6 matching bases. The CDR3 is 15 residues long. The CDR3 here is CASSSRGEFNPPQHF. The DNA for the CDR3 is TGTGCCAGCAGCTCCAGGGGCGAATTTAATCCGCCCCAGCATTTT.

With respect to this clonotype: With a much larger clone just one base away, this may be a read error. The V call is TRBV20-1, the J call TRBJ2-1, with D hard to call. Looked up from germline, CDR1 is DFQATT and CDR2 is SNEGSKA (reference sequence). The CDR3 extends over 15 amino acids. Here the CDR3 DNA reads TGCAGTGCATCACCAATCGTAGGGCGGACGTATGAGCAGTTATTC. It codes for CSASPIVGRTYEQLF.

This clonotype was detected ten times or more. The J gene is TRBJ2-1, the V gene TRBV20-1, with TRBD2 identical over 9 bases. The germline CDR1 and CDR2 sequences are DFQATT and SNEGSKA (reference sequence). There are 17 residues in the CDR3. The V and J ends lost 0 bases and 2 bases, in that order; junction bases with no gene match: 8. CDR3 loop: CSARDWIAGAAYNEQFF. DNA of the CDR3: TGCAGTGCTAGAGATTGGATAGCGGGGGCCGCCTACAATGAGCAGTTCTTC.

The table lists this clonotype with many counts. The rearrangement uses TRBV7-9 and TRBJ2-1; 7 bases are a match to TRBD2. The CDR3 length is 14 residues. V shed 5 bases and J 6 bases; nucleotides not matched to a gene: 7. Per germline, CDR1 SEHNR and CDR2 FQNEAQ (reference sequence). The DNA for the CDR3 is TGTGCCAGCAGCCAAGGACTAGGCCCCAATGAGCAGTTCTTC. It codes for CASSQGLGPNEQFF.

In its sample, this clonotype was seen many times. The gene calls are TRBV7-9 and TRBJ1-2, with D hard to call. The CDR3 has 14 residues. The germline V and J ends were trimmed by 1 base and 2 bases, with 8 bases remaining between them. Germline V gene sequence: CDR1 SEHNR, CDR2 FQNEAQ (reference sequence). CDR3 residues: CASSLVAENYGYTF. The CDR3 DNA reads TGTGCCAGCAGCTTAGTAGCAGAAAACTATGGCTACACCTTC.

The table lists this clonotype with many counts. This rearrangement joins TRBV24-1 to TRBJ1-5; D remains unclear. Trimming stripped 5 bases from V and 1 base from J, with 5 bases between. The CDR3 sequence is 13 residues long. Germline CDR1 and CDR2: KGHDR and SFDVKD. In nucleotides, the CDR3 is TGTGCCACCAGTGGTGGCAGCAATCAGCCCCAGCATTTT. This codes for CATSGGSNQPQHF.

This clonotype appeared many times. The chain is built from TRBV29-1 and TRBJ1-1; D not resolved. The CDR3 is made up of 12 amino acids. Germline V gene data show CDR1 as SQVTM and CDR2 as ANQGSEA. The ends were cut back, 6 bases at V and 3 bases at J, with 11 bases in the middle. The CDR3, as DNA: TGCAGCGTCATCTTATCGGACACTGAAGCTTTCTTT. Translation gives CSVILSDTEAFF. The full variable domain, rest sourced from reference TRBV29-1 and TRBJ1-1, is SAVISQKPSRDICQRGTSLTIQCQVDSQVTMMFWYRQQPGQSLTLIATANQGSEATYESGFVIDKFPISRPNLTFSTLTVSNMSPEDSSIYLCSVILSDTEAFFGQGTRLTVV.

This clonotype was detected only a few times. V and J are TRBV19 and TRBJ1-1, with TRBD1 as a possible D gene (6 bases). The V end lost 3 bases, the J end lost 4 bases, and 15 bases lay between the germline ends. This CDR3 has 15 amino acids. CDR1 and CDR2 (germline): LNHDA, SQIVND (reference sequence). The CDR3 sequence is CASSIRGGLGTEAFF. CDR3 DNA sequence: TGTGCCAGTAGTATCCGAGGGGGGTTGGGCACTGAAGCTTTCTTT.

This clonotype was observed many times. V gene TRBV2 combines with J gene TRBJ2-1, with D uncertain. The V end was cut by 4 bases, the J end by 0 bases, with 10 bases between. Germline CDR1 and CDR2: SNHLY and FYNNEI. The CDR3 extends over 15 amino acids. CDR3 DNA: TGTGCCAGCAGTGTGGCCCCAAGCTCCTACAATGAGCAGTTCTTC. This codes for CASSVAPSSYNEQFF.

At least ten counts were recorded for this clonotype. The CDR3 nucleotides are TGCGCCAGCAGCCCTAGAACAGGGTCCGGGGAGCTGTTTTTT. Translation: CASSPRTGSGELFF. This chain joins TRBV5-1 and TRBJ2-2; possible D gene TRBD1, 6 bases. The CDR3 length is 14 residues. V was clipped by 4 bases and J by 6 bases, with 13 bases between them. The germline gives CDR1 SGHRS, CDR2 YFSETQ.

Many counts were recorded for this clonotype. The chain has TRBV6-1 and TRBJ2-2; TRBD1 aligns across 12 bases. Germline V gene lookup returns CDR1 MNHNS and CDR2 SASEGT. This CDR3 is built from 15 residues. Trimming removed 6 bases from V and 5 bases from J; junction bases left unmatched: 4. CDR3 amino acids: CASRGTGGGTGELFF. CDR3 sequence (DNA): TGTGCCAGCAGAGGGACAGGGGGCGGGACCGGGGAGCTGTTTTTT.

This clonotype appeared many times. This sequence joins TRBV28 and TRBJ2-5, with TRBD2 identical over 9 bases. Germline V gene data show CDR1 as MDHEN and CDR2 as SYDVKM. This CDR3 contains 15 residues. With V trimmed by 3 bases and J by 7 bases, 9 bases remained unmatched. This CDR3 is CASSFPLAGSGTQYF. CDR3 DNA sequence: TGTGCCAGCAGTTTCCCTCTAGCGGGATCGGGGACCCAGTACTTC.

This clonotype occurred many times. CDR3 sequence reads: CASSQDRYGYGYTF. CDR3 coding DNA: TGTGCCAGCAGCCAAGATAGGTATGGCTATGGCTACACCTTC. The chain couples TRBV3-1 to TRBJ1-2; D uncertain. The CDR3 totals 14 residues. Germline lookup yields CDR1 LGHDT and CDR2 YNNKEL (reference sequence). Trimming pared 0 bases from V and 4 bases from J, leaving 9 bases between.

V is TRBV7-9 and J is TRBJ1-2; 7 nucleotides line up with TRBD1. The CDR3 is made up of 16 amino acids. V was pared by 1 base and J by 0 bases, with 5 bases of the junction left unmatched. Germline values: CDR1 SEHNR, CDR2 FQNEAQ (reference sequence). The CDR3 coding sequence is TGTGCCAGCAGCTTAGAGGGGGCCAGGACTAACTATGGCTACACCTTC. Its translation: CASSLEGARTNYGYTF.

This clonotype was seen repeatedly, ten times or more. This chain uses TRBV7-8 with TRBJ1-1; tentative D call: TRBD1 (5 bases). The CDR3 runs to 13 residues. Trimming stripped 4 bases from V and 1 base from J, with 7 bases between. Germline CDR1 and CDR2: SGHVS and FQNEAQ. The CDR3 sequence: CASSSRENTEAFF. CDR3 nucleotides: TGTGCCAGCAGCTCCAGGGAGAACACTGAAGCTTTCTTT.

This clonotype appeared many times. The CDR3 bases are TGCGCCAGCAGCCAAGGACCGGGTCTAGAGACCCAGTACTTC. It is translated as CASSQGPGLETQYF. V and J are TRBV4-1 and TRBJ2-5, with D hard to call. The CDR3 is 14 amino acids. Trimming removed 1 base at V and 4 bases at J, with 10 bases between. Germline CDR1 MGHRA, CDR2 YSYEKL.

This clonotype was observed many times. In nucleotides, the CDR3 is TGTGCCAGCAGCGGGGGGGGACAGAGAACCTCTGGGGCCAACGTCCTGACTTTC. It codes for CASSGGGQRTSGANVLTF. J is TRBJ2-6 and V is TRBV5-4, with D tentatively TRBD1 or TRBD2 (7 bases each). V shed 4 bases and J shed 0 bases, with 17 bases lying between them. Germline V gene lookup returns CDR1 SGHNT and CDR2 YYREEE (reference sequence). This CDR3 is 18 amino acids long.

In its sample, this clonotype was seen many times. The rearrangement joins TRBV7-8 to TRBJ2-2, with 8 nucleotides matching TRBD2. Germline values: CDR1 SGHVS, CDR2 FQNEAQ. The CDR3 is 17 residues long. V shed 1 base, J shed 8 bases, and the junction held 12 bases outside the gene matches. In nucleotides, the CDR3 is TGTGCCAGCAGCTTAGTGGCGTCGGGAGGGTTGGTTGGGGAGCTGTTTTTT. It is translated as CASSLVASGGLVGELFF.

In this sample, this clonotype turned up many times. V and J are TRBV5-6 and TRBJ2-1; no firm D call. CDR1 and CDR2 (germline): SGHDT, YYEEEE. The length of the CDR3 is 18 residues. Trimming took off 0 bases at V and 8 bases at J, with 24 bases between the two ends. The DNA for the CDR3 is TGTGCCAGCAGCTTGGCCCGAGGCGTTTCAAGTTGGCGTGATGAGCAGTTCTTC. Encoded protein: CASSLARGVSSWRDEQFF.

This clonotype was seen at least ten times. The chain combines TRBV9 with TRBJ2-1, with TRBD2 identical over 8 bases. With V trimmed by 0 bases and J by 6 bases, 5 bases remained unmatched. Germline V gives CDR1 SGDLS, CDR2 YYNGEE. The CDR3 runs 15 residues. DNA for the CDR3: TGTGCCAGCAGCGTAGTAGGAGGGACTAGCAATGAGCAGTTCTTC. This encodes CASSVVGGTSNEQFF.

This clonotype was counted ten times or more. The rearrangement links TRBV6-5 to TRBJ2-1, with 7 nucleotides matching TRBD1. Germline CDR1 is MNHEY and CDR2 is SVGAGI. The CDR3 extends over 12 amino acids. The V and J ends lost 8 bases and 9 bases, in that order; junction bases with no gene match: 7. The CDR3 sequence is CASRQGVGEQFF. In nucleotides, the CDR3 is TGTGCCAGCCGCCAGGGGGTCGGTGAGCAGTTCTTC.

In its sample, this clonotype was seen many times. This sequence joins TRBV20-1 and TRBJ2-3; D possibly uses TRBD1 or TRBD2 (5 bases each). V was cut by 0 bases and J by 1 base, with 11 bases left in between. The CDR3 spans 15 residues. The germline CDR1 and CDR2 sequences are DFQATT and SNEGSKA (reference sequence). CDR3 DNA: TGCAGTGCTAGAGATTTGGGGGTGGGCACAGATACGCAGTATTTT. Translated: CSARDLGVGTDTQYF.

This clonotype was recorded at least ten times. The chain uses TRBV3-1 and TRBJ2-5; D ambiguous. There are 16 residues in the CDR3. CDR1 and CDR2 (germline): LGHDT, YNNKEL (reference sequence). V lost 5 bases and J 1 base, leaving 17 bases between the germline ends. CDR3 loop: CASSRMTKVVQETQYF. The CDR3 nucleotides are TGTGCCAGCAGCAGAATGACAAAGGTTGTCCAAGAGACCCAGTACTTC.

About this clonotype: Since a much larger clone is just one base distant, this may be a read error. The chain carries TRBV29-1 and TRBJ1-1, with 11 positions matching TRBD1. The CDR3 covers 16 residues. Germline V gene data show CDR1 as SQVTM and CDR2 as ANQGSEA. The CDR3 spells CSVESSDRGRGTESFF. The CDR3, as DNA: TGCAGCGTTGAATCTTCGGACAGGGGGCGTGGCACTGAATCTTTCTTT. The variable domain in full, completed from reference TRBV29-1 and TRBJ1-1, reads SAVISQKPSRDICQRGTSLTIQCQVDSQVTMMFWYRQQPGQSLTLIATANQGSEATYESGFVIDKFPISRPNLTFSTLTVSNMSPEDSSIYLCSVESSDRGRGTESFFGQGTRLTVV.